Listed below are T cell receptor beta chains from one sample, sequenced in a study of post-analysis software for immune sequencing data. One entry per CDR3 protein, called by TCRdb with MiXCR from the PCR reads. The data show almost 700,000 distinct CDR3 sequences, over 45% seen once. What was sequenced was blood. These receptors came from a girl aged 2-15 years with multiple sclerosis. Each CDR3 is given with its conserved first and last residue. The D gene is left open where the match is weak. Clone size is not always given. Where it is, it says once, few, many or a class for expanded clones.

D gene	clone size	CDR3 length	V gene	J gene	CDR3 DNA	CDR3 protein
-	-	14	TRBV10-2	TRBJ1-4	TGCGCCAGCAGTGAGGGACCCAACCTGGAAAAACTGTTTTTT	CASSEGPNLEKLFF
-	-	15	TRBV7-9	TRBJ1-1	TGTGCCAGCAGAAAAGAACACCGGGCGAACACTGAAGCTTTCTTT	CASRKEHRANTEAFF
-	-	14	TRBV5-1	TRBJ1-1	TGCGCCAGCAGCTTGGCCGTTTTAAACACTGAAGCTTTCTTT	CASSLAVLNTEAFF
TRBD2	-	19	TRBV4-1	TRBJ2-1	TGCGCCAGCAGCCAAAGCCCGGGACTAGCGGAGGGGCTCTACAATGAGCAGTTCTTC	CASSQSPGLAEGLYNEQFF
TRBD1	-	15	TRBV6-4	TRBJ2-5	TGTGCCAGCAGTGATCCGGGACAGGGACAAGAGACCCAGTACTTC	CASSDPGQGQETQYF
-	-	13	TRBV12-3/TRBV12-4	TRBJ2-7	TGTGCCAGCAAAAGTTCGTCCATCTACGAGCAGTACTTC	CASKSSSIYEQYF
-	-	12	TRBV5-6	TRBJ1-2	TGTGCCAGCAGCTTGTACGAACGCGGCTACACCTTC	CASSLYERGYTF
TRBD1	-	13	TRBV20-1	TRBJ1-1	TGCAGTGCTAAAGGACAGGGAAAGTCTGAAGCTTTCTTT	CSAKGQGKSEAFF
-	-	14	TRBV10-3	TRBJ2-3	TGTGCCATCAGTTTCGACGGTCGCACAGATACGCAGTATTTT	CAISFDGRTDTQYF
TRBD2	-	17	TRBV20-1	TRBJ2-7	TGCAGTGCTCCTCGTGGGCCCCTCGGGGGGGAACTCTACGAGCAGTACTTC	CSAPRGPLGGELYEQYF
TRBD1	few	14	TRBV12-3/TRBV12-4	TRBJ1-5	TGTGCCAGCAGCGGGACAGGGAGCAATCAGCCCCAGCATTTT	CASSGTGSNQPQHF
-	-	16	TRBV29-1	TRBJ2-5	TGCAGCGCCCGTGGTACAGACCGAGACCGCGGGGAGACCCAGTACTTC	CSARGTDRDRGETQYF